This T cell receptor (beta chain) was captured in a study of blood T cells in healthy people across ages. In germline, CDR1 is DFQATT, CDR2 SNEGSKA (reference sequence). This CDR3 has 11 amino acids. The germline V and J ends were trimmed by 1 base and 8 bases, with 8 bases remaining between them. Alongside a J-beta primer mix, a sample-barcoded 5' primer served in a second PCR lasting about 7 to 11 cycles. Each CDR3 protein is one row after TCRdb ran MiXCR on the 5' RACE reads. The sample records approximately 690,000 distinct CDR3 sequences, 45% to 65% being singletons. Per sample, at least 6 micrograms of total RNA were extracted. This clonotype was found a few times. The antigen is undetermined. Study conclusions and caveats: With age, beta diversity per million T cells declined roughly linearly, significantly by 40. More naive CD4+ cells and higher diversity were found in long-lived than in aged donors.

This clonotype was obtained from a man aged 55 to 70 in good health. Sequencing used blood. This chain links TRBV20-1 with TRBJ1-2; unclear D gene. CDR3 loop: CSARATGGYTF. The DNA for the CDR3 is TGCAGTGCTAGAGCCACCGGAGGCTACACCTTC.